The 3 T cell receptor beta chains presented below share a single source sample, sequenced in a study of siplizumab effects on memory and regulatory T cells. The method was immunoSEQ multiplex PCR; TCRdb's version includes in-frame clones alone and lacks a portion of them. Here the sample spans more than 60,000 clones, roughly 97% being singletons. Sequenced material: naive CD8+ T cells sorted from blood. All receptors derive from a human donor in good health.

CDR3 region: CASDRGREQYF. The CDR3 bases are TGTGCCAGTGACAGGGGGCGCGAGCAGTACTTC. The chain joins TRBV6-1 to TRBJ2-7, with 10 bases fitting TRBD1. The CDR3 is made up of 11 amino acids. Trimming took 9 bases from V and 6 from J; bases not matched to a gene: 2. Germline values: CDR1 MNHNS, CDR2 SASEGT.

The chain carries TRBV5-6 and TRBJ1-1; TRBD1 is a possible D gene (5 bases). Trimming shortened V by 0 bases and J by 6 bases, and 6 bases separated the two germline ends. Germline CDR1 SGHDT, CDR2 YYEEEE. The CDR3 totals 12 residues. CDR3 nucleotides: TGTGCCAGCAGCTTGGGGGGACCTGAAGCTTTCTTT. Amino acid sequence: CASSLGGPEAFF.

This chain links TRBV4-3 with TRBJ1-3; no clear D gene. Trimming pared 0 bases from V and 8 bases from J, leaving 8 bases between. Germline V gene data show CDR1 as LGHNA and CDR2 as YSLEER. CDR3 length: 13 residues. CDR3 DNA: TGCGCCAGCAGCCAAGACAGCCGCGACACCATATATTTT. Amino acid sequence: CASSQDSRDTIYF.